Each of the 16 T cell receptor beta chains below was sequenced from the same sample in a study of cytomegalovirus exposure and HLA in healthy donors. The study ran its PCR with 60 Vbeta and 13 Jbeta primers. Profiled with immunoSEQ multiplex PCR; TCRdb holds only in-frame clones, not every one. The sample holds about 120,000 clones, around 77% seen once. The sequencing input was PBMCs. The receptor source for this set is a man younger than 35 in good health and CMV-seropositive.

CDR3 in amino acids: CAISELAGDEQFF. As DNA, the CDR3 is TGTGCCATCAGTGAGCTTGCAGGGGATGAGCAGTTCTTC. The gene calls are TRBV10-3 and TRBJ2-1; D might be TRBD1 (6 bases). Germline-derived CDR1 and CDR2 are ENHRY and SYGVKD. V was pared by 2 bases and J by 8 bases, with 10 bases between. The CDR3 loop spans 13 amino acids.

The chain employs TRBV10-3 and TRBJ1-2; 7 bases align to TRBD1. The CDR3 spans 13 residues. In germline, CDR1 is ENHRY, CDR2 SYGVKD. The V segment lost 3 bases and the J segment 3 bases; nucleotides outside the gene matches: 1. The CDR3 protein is CAISEGTDYGYTF. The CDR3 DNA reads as TGTGCCATCAGTGAAGGGACAGACTATGGCTACACCTTC.

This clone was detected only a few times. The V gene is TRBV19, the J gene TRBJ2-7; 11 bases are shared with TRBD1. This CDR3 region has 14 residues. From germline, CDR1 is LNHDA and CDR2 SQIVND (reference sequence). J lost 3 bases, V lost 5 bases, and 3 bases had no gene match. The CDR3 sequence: CASSPGTGGYEQYF. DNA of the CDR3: TGTGCCAGTAGTCCCGGGACAGGGGGCTACGAGCAGTACTTC.

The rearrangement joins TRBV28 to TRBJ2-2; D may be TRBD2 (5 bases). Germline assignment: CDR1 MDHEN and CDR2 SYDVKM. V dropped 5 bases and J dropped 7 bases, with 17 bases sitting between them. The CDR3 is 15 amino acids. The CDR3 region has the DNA TGTGCCAGCAGTATAGGACTCTATTTTGGCGGGGAGCTGTTTTTT. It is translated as CASSIGLYFGGELFF.

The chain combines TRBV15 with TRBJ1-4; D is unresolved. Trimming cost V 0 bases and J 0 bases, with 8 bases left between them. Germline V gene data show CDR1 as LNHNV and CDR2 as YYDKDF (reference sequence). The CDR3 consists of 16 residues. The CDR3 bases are TGTGCCACCAGCAGAGATAACGGTGCAACTAATGAAAAACTGTTTTTT. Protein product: CATSRDNGATNEKLFF.

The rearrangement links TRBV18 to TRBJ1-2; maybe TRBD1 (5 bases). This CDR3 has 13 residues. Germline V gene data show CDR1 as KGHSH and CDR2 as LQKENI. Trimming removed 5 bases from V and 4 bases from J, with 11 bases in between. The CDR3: CASSTGGAYGYTF. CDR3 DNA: TGTGCCAGCTCAACGGGGGGTGCCTATGGCTACACCTTC.

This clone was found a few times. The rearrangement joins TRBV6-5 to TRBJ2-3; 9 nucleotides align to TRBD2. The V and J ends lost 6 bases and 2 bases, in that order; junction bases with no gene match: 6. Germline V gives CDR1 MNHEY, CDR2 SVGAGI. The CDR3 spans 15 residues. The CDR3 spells CASRPSGASTDTQYF. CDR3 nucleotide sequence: TGTGCCAGCAGGCCTAGCGGGGCCTCCACAGATACGCAGTATTTT.

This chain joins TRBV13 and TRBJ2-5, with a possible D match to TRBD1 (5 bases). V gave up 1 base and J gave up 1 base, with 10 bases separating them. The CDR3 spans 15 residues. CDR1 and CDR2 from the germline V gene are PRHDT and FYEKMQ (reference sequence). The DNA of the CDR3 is TGTGCCAGCAGCTTAGAAAGGGGTTCCCAAGAGACCCAGTACTTC. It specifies CASSLERGSQETQYF. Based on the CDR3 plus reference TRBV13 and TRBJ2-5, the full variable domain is AAGVIQSPRHLIKEKRETATLKCYPIPRHDTVYWYQQGPGQDPQFLISFYEKMQSDKGSIPDRFSAQQFSDYHSELNMSSLELGDSALYFCASSLERGSQETQYFGPGTRLLVL.

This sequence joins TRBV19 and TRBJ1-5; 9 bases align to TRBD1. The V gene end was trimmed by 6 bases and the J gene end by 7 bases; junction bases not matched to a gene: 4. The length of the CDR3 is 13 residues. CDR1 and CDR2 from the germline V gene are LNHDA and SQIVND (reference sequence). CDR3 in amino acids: CASSIQGAQPQHF. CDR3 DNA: TGTGCCAGTAGCATACAGGGGGCACAGCCCCAGCATTTT.

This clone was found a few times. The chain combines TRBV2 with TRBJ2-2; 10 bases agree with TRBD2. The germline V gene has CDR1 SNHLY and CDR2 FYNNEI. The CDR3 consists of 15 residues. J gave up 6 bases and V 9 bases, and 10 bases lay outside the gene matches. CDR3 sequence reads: CASAPLAGESGELFF. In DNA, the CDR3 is TGTGCCAGTGCCCCCCTAGCGGGAGAGTCCGGGGAGCTGTTTTTT.

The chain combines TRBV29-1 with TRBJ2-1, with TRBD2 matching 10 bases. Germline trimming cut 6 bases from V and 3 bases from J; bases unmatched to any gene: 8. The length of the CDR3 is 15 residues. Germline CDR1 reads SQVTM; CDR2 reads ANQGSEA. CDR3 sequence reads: CSVYSSGRVYNEQFF. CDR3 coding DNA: TGCAGCGTATACTCTAGCGGGAGAGTCTACAATGAGCAGTTCTTC.

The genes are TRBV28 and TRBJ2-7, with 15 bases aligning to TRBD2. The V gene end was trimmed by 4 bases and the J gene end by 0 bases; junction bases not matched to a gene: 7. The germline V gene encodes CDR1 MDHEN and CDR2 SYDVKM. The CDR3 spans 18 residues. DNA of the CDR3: TGTGCCAGCAGTTCGACGGGACTAGCGGGGGGCAGCTCCTACGAGCAGTACTTC. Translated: CASSSTGLAGGSSYEQYF.

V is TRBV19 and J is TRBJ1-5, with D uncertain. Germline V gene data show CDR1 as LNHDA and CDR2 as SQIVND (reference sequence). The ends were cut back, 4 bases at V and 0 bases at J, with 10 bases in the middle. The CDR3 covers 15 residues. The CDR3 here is CASSKRHDSNQPQHF. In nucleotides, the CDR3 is TGTGCCAGTAGTAAAAGACACGATAGCAATCAGCCCCAGCATTTT. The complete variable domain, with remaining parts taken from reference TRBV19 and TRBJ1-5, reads DGGITQSPKYLFRKEGQNVTLSCEQNLNHDAMYWYRQDPGQGLRLIYYSQIVNDFQKGDIAEGYSVSREKKESFPLTVTSAQKNPTAFYLCASSKRHDSNQPQHFGDGTRLSIL.

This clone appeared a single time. The CDR3 DNA sequence: TGTGCCAGCAGTTACCCCCCCGCGGGCTTCTCCTACGAGCAGTACTTC. Its protein product is CASSYPPAGFSYEQYF. This chain joins TRBV6-8 and TRBJ2-7; weak D call: TRBD2 (5 bases). Trimming left V 2 bases short and J 0 bases short, with 14 bases between. This CDR3 comprises 16 residues. CDR1 is MNHGY and CDR2 is SAAAGT in the germline V gene.

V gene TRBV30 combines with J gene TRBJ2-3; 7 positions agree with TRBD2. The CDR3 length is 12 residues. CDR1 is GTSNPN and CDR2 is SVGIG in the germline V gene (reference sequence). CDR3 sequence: CASYRGADTQYF. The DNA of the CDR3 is TGTGCTTCGTACCGGGGGGCAGATACGCAGTATTTT. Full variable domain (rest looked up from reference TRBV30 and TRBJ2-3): SQTIHQWPATLVQPVGSPLSLECTVEGTSNPNLYWYRQAAGRGLQLLFYSVGIGQISSEVPQNLSASRPQDRQFILSSKKLLLSDSGFYLCASYRGADTQYFGPGTRLTVL.

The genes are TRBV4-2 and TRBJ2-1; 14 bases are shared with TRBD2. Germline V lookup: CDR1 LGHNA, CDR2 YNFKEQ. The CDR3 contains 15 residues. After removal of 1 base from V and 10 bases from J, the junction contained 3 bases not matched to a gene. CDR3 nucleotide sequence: TGTGCCAGCAGCCAAGCGGGACTAGCGGGAGTAGAGCAGTTCTTC. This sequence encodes CASSQAGLAGVEQFF.